These 3 T cell receptor beta chains originate from one sample sequenced in a study of sequential checkpoint blockade in melanoma. Treatment indicated: randomized to nivolumab then ipilimumab (arm A) or the reverse (arm B). Libraries were prepared by immunoSEQ multiplex PCR; TCRdb keeps only in-frame clonotypes and omits some of them. The profile shows approximately 10,000 clones, roughly 80% of them singletons. This material consisted of CD8+ T cells sorted from blood (inferred from file names), taken from a patient given nivolumab and ipilimumab in sequence. The receptor source for this set is a human donor with melanoma.

The chain is built from TRBV19 and TRBJ1-2; 7 positions agree with TRBD1. Germline CDR1 and CDR2: LNHDA and SQIVND (reference sequence). The CDR3 loop spans 12 amino acids. V trimming: 3 bases; J trimming: 9 bases; junction bases outside the gene matches: 4. The CDR3 loop is CASSIGTASYTF. CDR3 nucleotide sequence: TGTGCCAGTAGTATCGGGACAGCCAGCTACACCTTC.

The chain carries TRBV5-6 and TRBJ1-5; 8 bases fit TRBD1. The CDR3 length is 15 residues. Germline-derived CDR1 and CDR2 are SGHDT and YYEEEE. The V gene end was trimmed by 5 bases and the J gene end by 1 base; junction bases not matched to a gene: 5. CDR3 sequence: CASSQGALSNQPQHF. The CDR3 DNA is TGTGCCAGCAGTCAGGGGGCACTGAGCAATCAGCCCCAGCATTTT.

By share of the sample, this clone is medium-sized. This chain joins TRBV27 and TRBJ2-7, with TRBD2 identical over 10 bases. Trimming took 3 bases from V and 6 from J; bases not matched to a gene: 8. The CDR3 spans 15 residues. The germline gives CDR1 MNHEY, CDR2 SMNVEV (reference sequence). CDR3 bases: TGTGCCAGCAGTTTTAAAGCGGGAGGGCCTGGCGAGCAGTACTTC. Amino acid sequence: CASSFKAGGPGEQYF.